This TCR beta chain was profiled in a study of CXCR3-negative and CXCR3-positive naive CD8 T cells. CD45RO-CCR7+CD27+CD95- expression identified naive CD8+ T cells. CDR3 length: 15 residues. CDR1 LNHDA and CDR2 SQIVND come from the germline V gene (reference sequence). The authors prepared UMI-labeled TRB cDNA libraries by 5' RACE. TCRdb re-called the 5' RACE reads and catalogs CDR3 proteins one per entry, DNA excluded. The sample spans approximately 56,000 distinct CDR3 sequences; the ten largest clones claim approximately 1.5%. The V call is TRBV19, the J call TRBJ2-3; the TCRdb call, TRBD2, lacks DNA for checking. The sample taken for sequencing was naive CXCR3- CD8+ T cells from blood. The subset denotes: CD45RO-CCR7+CD27+CD95- naive CD8+ T cells lacking CXCR3 (TNR3-). The sequence was collected from a human donor in good health. Some clones in this sample may be carry-over from other donors' samples. CDR3 sequence: CASSEEVLSADTQYF.